This TCR beta chain was sequenced in a study of radiotherapy plus CTLA-4 blockade in lung cancer. The germline gives CDR1 MNHEY, CDR2 SVGAGI. V was cut by 9 bases and J by 4 bases, with 12 bases left in between. This CDR3 contains 12 residues. General observations from the study: Blood TCR clones of tumor origin expanded after radiotherapy plus ipilimumab.

Method: immunoSEQ multiplex PCR; TCRdb's copy keeps in-frame clones and lacks some. The table shows 50,000 to 60,000 clones, with around 79% occurring only once. Worth noting for this clone: What it recognizes is unknown.

This clonotype originated in a human donor with non-small cell lung cancer who had a complete response to radiotherapy plus ipilimumab. V gene TRBV6-5 combines with J gene TRBJ1-1; D remains ambiguous. The material sequenced was peripheral blood, taken from a patient treated with radiotherapy plus ipilimumab. The CDR3 protein is CASTTPGTEAFF. The DNA for the CDR3 is TGTGCCAGTACGACGCCGGGCACTGAAGCTTTCTTT.